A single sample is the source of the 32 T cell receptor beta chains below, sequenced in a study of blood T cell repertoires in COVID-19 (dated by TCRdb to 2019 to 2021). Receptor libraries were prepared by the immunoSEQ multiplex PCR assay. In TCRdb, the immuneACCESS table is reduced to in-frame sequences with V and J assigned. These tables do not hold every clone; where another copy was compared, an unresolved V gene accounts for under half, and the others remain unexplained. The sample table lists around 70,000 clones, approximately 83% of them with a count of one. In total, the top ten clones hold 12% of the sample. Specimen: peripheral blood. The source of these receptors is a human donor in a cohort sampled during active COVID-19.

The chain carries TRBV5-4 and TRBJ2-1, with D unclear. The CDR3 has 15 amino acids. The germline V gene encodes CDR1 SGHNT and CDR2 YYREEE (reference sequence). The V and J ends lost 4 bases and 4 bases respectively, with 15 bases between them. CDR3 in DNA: TGTGCCAGCAGCGATGCAACGCAAGCTTACAATGAGCAGTTCTTC. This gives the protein CASSDATQAYNEQFF.

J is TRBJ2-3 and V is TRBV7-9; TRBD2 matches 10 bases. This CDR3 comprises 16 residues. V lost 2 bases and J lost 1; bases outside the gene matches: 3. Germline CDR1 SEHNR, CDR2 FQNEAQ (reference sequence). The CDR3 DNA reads TGTGCCAGCAGCTTAAGAGCGGGGGGGGGCACAGATACGCAGTATTTT. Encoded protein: CASSLRAGGGTDTQYF. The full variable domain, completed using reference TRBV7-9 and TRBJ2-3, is DTGVSQNPRHKITKRGQNVTFRCDPISEHNRLYWYRQTLGQGPEFLTYFQNEAQLEKSRLLSDRFSAERPKGSFSTLEIQRTEQGDSAMYLCASSLRAGGGTDTQYFGPGTRLTVL.

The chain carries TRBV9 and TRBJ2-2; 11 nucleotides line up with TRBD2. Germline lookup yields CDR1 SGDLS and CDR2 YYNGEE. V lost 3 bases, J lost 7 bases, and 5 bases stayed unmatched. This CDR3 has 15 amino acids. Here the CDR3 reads CASSGSGGAGGELFF. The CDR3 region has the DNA TGTGCCAGCAGCGGTAGCGGGGGGGCCGGCGGGGAGCTGTTTTTT.

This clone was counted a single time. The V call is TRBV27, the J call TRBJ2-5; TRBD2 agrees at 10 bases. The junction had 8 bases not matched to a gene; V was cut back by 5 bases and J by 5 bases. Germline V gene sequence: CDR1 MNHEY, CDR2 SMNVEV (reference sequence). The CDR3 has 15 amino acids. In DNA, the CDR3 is TGTGCCAGCAGTCCCAGCGGGGGGGCCAGGGAGACCCAGTACTTC. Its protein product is CASSPSGGARETQYF.

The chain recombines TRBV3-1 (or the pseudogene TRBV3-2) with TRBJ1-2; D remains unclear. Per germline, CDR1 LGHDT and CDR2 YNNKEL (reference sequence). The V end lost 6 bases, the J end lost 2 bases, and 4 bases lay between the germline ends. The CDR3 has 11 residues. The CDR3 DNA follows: TGTGCCAGCAGATCAAACTATGGCTACACCTTC. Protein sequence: CASRSNYGYTF.

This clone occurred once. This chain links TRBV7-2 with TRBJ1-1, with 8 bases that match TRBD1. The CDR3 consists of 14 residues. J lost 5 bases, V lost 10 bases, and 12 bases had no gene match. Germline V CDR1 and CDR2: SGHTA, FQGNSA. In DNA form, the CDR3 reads TGTGCCACTAAGACAGGGGTTAGAAGAACTGAAGCTTTCTTT. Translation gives CATKTGVRRTEAFF.

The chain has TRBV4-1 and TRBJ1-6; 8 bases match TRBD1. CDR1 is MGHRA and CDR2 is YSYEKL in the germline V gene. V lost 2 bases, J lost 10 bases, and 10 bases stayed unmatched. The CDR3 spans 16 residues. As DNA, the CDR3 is TGCGCCAGCAGCCAATTCTCGACAGGGGCGGAATCACCCCTCCACTTT. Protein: CASSQFSTGAESPLHF.

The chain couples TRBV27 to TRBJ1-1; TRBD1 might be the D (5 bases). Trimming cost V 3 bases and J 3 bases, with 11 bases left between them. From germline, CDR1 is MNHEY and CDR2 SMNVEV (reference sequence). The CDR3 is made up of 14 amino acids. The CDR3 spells CASSLERGYTEAFF. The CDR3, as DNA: TGTGCCAGCAGTTTGGAAAGGGGATACACTGAAGCTTTCTTT.

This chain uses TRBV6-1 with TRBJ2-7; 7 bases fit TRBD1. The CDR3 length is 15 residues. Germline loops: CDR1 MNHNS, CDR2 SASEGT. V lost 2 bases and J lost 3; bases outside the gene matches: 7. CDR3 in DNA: TGTGCCAGCAGTGAAAGACAGGGCGAATACTACGAGCAGTACTTC. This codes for CASSERQGEYYEQYF.

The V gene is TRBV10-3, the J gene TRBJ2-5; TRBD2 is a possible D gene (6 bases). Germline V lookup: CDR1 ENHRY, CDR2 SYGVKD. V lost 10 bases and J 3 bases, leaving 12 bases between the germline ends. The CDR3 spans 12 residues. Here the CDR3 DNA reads TGTGCCACGCAAACGGGGGAAGAGACCCAGTACTTC. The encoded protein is CATQTGEETQYF.

The CDR3 DNA is TGTGCCATCAGTGAGGGACTAGTATCCTACAATGAGCAGTTCTTC. This encodes CAISEGLVSYNEQFF. The chain joins TRBV10-3 to TRBJ2-1; 7 bases align to TRBD2. The CDR3 runs to 15 residues. Germline trimming cut 2 bases from V and 1 base from J; bases unmatched to any gene: 2. Germline V gene lookup returns CDR1 ENHRY and CDR2 SYGVKD.

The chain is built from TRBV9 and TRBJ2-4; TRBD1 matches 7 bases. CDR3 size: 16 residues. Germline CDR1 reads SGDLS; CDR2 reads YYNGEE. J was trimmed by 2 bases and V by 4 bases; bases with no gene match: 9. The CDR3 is CASSLTGQRSKNIQYF. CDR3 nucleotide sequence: TGTGCCAGCAGCCTGACAGGGCAGAGGTCCAAAAACATTCAGTACTTC.

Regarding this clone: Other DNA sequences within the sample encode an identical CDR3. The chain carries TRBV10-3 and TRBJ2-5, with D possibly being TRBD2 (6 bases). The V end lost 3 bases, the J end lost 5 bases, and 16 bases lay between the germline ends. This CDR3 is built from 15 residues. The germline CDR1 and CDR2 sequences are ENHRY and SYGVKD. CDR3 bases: TGTGCCATCAGTGAAGGCAGGGAGGACGGGGAGACCCAGTACTTC. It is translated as CAISEGREDGETQYF.

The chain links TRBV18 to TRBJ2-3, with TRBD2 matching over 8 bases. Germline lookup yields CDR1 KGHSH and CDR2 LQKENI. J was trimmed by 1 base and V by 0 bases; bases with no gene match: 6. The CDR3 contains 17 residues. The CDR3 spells CASSPPTGGDGTDTQYF. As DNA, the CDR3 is TGTGCCAGCTCACCACCCACCGGGGGGGATGGCACAGATACGCAGTATTTT.

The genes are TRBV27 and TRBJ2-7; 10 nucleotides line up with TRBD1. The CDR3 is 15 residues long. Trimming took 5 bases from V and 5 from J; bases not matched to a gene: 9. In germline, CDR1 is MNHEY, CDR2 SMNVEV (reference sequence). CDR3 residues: CASSPVGTGVNEQYF. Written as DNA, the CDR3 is TGTGCCAGCAGTCCGGTCGGGACAGGGGTGAACGAGCAGTACTTC.

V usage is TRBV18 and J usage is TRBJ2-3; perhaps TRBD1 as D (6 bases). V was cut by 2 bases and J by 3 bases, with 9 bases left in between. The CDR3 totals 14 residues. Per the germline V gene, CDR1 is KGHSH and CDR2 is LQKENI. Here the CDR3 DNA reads TGTGCCAGCTCACCATCACAGGGAACAGATACGCAGTATTTT. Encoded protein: CASSPSQGTDTQYF.

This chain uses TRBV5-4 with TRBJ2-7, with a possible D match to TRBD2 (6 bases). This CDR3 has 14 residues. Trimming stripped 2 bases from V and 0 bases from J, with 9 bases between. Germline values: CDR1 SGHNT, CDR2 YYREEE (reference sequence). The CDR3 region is CASSFAGSSYEQYF. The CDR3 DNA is TGTGCCAGCAGCTTTGCCGGGAGCTCCTACGAGCAGTACTTC.

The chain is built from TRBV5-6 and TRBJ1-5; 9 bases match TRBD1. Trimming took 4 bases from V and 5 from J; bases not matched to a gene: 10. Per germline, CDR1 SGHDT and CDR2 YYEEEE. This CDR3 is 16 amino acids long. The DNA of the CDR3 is TGTGCCAGCAGCAGTACGGGACAGGGAAGGGATCAGCCCCAGCATTTT. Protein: CASSSTGQGRDQPQHF.

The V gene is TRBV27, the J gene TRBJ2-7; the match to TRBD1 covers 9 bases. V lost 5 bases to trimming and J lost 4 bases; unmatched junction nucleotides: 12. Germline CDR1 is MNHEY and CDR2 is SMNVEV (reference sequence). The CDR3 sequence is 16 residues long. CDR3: CASSTFSGQGGYEQYF. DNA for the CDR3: TGTGCCAGCAGTACCTTCTCGGGACAGGGCGGTTACGAGCAGTACTTC.

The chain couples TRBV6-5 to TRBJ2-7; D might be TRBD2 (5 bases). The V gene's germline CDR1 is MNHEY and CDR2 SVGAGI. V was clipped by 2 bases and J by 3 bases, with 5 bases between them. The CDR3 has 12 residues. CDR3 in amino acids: CASSYAGYEQYF. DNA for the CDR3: TGTGCCAGCAGTTACGCGGGCTACGAGCAGTACTTC.

The CDR3 DNA reads as TGTGCCAGCTCACCGGCCCTAGTGTCCGGGGAGCTGTTTTTT. Translation gives CASSPALVSGELFF. J is TRBJ2-2 and V is TRBV18; unclear D gene. The CDR3 totals 14 residues. Per germline, CDR1 KGHSH and CDR2 LQKENI. Trimming stripped 3 bases from V and 6 bases from J, with 11 bases between.

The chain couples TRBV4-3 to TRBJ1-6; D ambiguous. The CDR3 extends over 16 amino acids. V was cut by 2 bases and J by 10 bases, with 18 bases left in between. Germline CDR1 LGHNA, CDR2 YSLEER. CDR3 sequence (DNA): TGCGCCAGCAGCCAAAGTCAGGACCCGAGGGAGTCACCCCTCCACTTT. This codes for CASSQSQDPRESPLHF.

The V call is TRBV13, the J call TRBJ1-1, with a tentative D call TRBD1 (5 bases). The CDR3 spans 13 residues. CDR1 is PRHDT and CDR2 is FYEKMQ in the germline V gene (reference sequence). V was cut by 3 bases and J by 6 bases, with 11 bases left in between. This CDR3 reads CASSLSRAAEAFF. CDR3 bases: TGTGCCAGCAGCTTGAGCAGGGCGGCTGAAGCTTTCTTT.

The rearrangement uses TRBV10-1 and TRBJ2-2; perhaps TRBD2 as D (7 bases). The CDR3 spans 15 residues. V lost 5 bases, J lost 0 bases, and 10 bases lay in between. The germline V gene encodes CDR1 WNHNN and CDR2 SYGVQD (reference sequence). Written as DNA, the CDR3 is TGCGCCAGCAGTCGCGGGGGCGCGAACACCGGGGAGCTGTTTTTT. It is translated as CASSRGGANTGELFF.

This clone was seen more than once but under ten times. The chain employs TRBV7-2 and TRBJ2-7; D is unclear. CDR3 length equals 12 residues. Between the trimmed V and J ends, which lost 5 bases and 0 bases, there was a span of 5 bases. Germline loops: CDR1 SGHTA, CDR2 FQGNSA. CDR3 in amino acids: CASSPPSYEQYF. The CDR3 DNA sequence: TGTGCCAGCAGCCCTCCCTCCTACGAGCAGTACTTC. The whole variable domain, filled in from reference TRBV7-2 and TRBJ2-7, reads GAGVSQSPSNKVTEKGKDVELRCDPISGHTALYWYRQSLGQGLEFLIYFQGNSAPDKSGLPSDRFSAERTGGSVSTLTIQRTQQEDSAVYLCASSPPSYEQYFGPGTRLTVT.

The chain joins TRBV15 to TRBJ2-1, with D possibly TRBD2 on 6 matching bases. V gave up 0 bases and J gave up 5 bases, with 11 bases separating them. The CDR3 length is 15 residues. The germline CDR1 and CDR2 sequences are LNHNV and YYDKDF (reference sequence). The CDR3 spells CATSRDRDSHNEQFF. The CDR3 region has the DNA TGTGCCACCAGCAGAGATAGGGACTCACACAATGAGCAGTTCTTC.

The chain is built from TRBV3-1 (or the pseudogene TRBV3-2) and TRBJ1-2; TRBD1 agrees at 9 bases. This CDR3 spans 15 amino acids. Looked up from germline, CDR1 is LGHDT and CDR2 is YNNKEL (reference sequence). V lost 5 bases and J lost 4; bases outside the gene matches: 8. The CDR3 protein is CASSDVGQGLYGYTF. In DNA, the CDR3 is TGTGCCAGCAGCGACGTGGGACAGGGCCTCTATGGCTACACCTTC.

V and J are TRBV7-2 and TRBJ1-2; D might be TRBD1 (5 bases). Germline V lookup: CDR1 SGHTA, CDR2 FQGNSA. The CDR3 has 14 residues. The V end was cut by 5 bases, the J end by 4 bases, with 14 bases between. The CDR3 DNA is TGTGCCAGCAGCCCGGGGCGGGATTTCTATGGCTACACCTTC. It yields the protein CASSPGRDFYGYTF. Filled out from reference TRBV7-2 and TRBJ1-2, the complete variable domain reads GAGVSQSPSNKVTEKGKDVELRCDPISGHTALYWYRQSLGQGLEFLIYFQGNSAPDKSGLPSDRFSAERTGGSVSTLTIQRTQQEDSAVYLCASSPGRDFYGYTFGSGTRLTVV.

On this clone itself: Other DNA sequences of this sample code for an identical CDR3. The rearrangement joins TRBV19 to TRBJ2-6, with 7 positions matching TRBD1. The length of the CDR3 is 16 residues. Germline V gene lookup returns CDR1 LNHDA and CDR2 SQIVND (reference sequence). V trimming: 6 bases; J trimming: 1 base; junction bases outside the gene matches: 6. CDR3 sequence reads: CASSRDSLSGANVLTF. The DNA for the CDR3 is TGTGCCAGTAGCCGGGACAGTCTTTCTGGGGCCAACGTCCTGACTTTC.

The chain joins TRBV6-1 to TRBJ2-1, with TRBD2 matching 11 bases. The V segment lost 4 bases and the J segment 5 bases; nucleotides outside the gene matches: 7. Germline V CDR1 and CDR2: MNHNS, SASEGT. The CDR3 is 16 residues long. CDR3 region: CASSVSGGDFNNEQFF. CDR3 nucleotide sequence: TGTGCCAGCAGTGTTAGCGGGGGGGATTTTAACAATGAGCAGTTCTTC.

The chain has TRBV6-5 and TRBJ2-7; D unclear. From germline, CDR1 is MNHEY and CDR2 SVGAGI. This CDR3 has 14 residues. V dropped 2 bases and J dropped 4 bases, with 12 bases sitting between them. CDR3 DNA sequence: TGTGCCAGCAGTTACGGCGGCGGATATTACGAGCAGTACTTC. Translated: CASSYGGGYYEQYF.

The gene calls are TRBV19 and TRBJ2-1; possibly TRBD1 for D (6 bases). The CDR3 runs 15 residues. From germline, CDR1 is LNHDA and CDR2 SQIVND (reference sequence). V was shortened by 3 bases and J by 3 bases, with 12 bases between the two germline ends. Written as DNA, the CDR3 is TGTGCCAGTAGTATGGAGCAGGGGTTCTACAATGAGCAGTTCTTC. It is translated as CASSMEQGFYNEQFF.